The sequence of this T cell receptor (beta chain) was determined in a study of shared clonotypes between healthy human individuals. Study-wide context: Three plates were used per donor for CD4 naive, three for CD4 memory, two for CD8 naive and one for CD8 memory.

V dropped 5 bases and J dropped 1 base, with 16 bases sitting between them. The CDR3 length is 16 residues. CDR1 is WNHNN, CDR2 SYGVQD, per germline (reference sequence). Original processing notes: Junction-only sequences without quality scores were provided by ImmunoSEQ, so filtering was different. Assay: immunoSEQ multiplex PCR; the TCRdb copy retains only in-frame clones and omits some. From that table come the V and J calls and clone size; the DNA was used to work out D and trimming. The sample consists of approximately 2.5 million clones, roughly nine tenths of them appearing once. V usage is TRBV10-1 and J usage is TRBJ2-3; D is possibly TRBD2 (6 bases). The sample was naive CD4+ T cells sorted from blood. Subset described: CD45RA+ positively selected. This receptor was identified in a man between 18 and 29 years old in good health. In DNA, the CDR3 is TGCGCCAGCAGTAAAACCCGGGACTCCCGCACAGATACGCAGTATTTT. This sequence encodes CASSKTRDSRTDTQYF.